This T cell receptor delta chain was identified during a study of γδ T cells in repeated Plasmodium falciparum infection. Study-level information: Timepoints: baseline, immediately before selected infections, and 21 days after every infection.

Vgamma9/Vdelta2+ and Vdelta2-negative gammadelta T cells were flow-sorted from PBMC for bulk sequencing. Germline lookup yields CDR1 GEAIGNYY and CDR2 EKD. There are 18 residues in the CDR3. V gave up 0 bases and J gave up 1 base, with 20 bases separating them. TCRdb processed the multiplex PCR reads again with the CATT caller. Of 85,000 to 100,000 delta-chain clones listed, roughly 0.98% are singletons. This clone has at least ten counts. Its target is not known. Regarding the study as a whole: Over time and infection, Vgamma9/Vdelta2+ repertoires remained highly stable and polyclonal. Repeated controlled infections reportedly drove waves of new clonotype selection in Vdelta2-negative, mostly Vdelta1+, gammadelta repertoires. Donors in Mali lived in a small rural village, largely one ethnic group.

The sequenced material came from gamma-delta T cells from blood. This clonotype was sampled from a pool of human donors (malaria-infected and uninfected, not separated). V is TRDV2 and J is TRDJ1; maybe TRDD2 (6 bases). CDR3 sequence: CACDTGPRFPKGTDKLIF. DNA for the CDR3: TGTGCCTGTGACACCGGTCCACGGTTTCCTAAGGGCACCGATAAACTCATCTTT.